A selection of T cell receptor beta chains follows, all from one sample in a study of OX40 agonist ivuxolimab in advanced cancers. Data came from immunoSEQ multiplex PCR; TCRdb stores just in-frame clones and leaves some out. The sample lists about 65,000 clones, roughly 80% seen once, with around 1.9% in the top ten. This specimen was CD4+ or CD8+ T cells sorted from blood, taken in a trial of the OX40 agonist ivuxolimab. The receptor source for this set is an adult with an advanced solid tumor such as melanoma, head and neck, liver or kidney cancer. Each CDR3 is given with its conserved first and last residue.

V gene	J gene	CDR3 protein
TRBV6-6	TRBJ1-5	CASSPTGVTNQPQHF
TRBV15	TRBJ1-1	CATSILDSHTEAFF
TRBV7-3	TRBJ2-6	CASSLYSGANVLTF
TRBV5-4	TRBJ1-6	CASSPGTGVQPNSPLHF
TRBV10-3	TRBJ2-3	CAISSGTRADTQYF
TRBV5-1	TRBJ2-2	CASSVGHNANTGELFF
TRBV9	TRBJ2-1	CASSVEGGRGAGSYNEQFF
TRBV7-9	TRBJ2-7	CASKTDQLSYEQYF
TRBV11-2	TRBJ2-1	CASSSNRINEQFF
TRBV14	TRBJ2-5	CASSDRGLWKTQYF
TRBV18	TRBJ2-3	CASSPESDTQYF
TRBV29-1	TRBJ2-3	CSGSRSSGTDTQYF
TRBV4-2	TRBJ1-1	CASSQDQGTPGDGTEAFF
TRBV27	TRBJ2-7	CASREAGLATYEQYF
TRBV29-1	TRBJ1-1	CSVRDIGTEAFF
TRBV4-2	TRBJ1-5	CASSQSPGTGQPQHF
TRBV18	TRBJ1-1	CASSPPGENTEAFF
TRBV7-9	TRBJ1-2	CAGPLGQNYGYTF
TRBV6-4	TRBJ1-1	CASSDRQGKAFF
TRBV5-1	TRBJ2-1	CASSLDGGRAYNEQFF
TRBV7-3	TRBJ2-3	CASSRAADTQYF
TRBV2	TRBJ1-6	CASTLDSSYNSPLHF
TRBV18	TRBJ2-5	CASSSTSEGQETQYF
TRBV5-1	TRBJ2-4	CASSLVDSKNIQYF
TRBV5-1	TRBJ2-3	CASSSGGYTDTQYF
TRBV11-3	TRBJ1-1	CASSFSESEAFF
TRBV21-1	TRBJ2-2	CASSFRQGSNTGELFF
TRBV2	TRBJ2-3	CASTPSGQGGDTQYF
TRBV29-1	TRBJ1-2	CSVEDQGDGYTF
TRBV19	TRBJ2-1	CASSTTWGQVDNEQFF
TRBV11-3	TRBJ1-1	CASSFRGWGNTEAFF
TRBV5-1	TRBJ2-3	CASSPRLPGQGTDTQYF
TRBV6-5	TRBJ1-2	CASSSTGTDYGYTF
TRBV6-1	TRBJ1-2	CASSGTGYYGYTF
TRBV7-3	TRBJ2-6	CASSPRGANVLTF
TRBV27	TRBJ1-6	CASSAIGTSGSPLHF
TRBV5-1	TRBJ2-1	CASTWTIGNEQFF
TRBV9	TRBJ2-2	CASSVDGLNTGELFF
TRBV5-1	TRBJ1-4	CANSLAGSLNEKLFF
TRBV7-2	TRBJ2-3	CASSSLLDTQYF
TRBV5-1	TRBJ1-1	CASSLAPLANTEAFF
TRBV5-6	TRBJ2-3	CASSLTVDTQYF
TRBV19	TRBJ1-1	CASSIRENTEAFF
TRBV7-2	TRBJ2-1	CASSAGATSGRGDLEQFF
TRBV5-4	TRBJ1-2	CASSWAQGAGGYTF
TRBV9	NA	CASSVGDGRYYEQYF
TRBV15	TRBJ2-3	CATSRDPPGQELEDTQYF
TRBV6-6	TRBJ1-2	CASRGQNYGYTF
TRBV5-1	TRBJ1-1	CASSVGTDAEAFF
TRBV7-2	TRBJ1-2	CASSPGQAYGYTF
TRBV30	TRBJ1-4	CAWTRDRTNEKLFF
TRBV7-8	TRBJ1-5	CASSLSVGNQPQHF
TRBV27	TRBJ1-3	CASRVSSGNTIYF
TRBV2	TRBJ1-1	CASIGTGGYTEAFF
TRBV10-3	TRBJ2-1	CAIAGQGANEQFF
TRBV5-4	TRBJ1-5	CASSLAGGQPQHF
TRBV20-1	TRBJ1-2	CSASRNYGYTF
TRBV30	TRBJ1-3	CAWSAWQSGNTIYF
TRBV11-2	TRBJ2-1	CASSLDPGGRSYNEQFF
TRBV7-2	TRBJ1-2	CASSLGLGTVFYGCTF